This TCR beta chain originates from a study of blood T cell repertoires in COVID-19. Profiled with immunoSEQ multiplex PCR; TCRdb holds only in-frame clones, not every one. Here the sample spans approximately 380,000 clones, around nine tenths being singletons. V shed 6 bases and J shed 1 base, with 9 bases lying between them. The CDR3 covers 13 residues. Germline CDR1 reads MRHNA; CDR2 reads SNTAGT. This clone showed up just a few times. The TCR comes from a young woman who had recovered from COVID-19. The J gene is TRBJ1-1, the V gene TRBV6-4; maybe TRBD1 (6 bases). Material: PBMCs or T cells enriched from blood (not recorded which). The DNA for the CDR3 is TGTGCCAGCAGCGAGGGACAGAACACTGAAGCTTTCTTT. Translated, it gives CASSEGQNTEAFF.